The 24 T cell receptor beta chains listed next were all sequenced from one sample in a study of early T cells in non-severe SARS-CoV-2 infection. In TCRdb, the 5' RACE reads were re-called with MiXCR into one record per CDR3 protein. The sample holds roughly 93,000 distinct CDR3 sequences, more than 9.5% seen once. The specimen was whole blood. Source of these receptors: an adult who was a healthcare worker with PCR-confirmed SARS-CoV-2 infection or an uninfected control (not recorded which).

The chain links TRBV5-1 to TRBJ2-3; D gene ambiguous. Trimming cost V 5 bases and J 1 base, with 11 bases left between them. The germline V gene encodes CDR1 SGHRS and CDR2 YFSETQ. This CDR3 region has 14 residues. The CDR3 DNA follows: TGCGCCAGCAGGAGTGGACCGGGCACAGATACGCAGTATTTT. This translates into CASRSGPGTDTQYF.

This clonotype was found many times. The V call is TRBV6-1, the J call TRBJ1-2; the D gene is possibly TRBD1 (5 bases). CDR3 length: 15 residues. With 1 base removed from V and 4 bases from J, the gap between germline ends came to 13 bases. Germline V gene data show CDR1 as MNHNS and CDR2 as SASEGT. CDR3 in amino acids: CASSEGRQGGYGYTF. The CDR3 DNA reads TGTGCCAGCAGTGAAGGAAGGCAGGGTGGCTATGGCTACACCTTC.

This clonotype was found a few times. This chain connects TRBV28 to TRBJ2-1; no reliable D call. Germline loops: CDR1 MDHEN, CDR2 SYDVKM. The V end lost 7 bases, the J end lost 5 bases, and 9 bases lay between the germline ends. This CDR3 contains 12 residues. CDR3 sequence: CASTELNNEQFF. The CDR3 bases are TGTGCCAGCACCGAGTTAAACAATGAGCAGTTCTTC.

This clonotype was seen ten or more times. The V call is TRBV7-3, the J call TRBJ2-3, with 9 bases aligning to TRBD2. CDR3 length: 15 residues. The ends lost 5 bases at V and 2 bases at J; junction bases unmatched: 5. Germline V CDR1 and CDR2: SGHTA, FQGTGA. Here the CDR3 DNA reads TGTGCCAGCAGCCCCCGGACTAGCGACACAGATACGCAGTATTTT. Its protein is CASSPRTSDTDTQYF.

This sequence joins TRBV18 and TRBJ1-1; 8 nucleotides line up with TRBD1. Trimming removed 6 bases from V and 1 base from J; junction bases left unmatched: 4. The length of the CDR3 is 14 residues. Germline V gene sequence: CDR1 KGHSH, CDR2 LQKENI. In nucleotides, the CDR3 is TGTGCCAGCTCCCAACAGGGGGAGAACACTGAAGCTTTCTTT. Encoded protein: CASSQQGENTEAFF.

This clonotype was found many times. The chain uses TRBV18 and TRBJ2-7; TRBD2 agrees at 7 bases. The germline V gene has CDR1 KGHSH and CDR2 LQKENI. Unmatched junction bases numbered 12, after V lost 6 bases and J lost 4 bases. This CDR3 contains 15 residues. Written as DNA, the CDR3 is TGTGCCAGCTCGCCCGCGGGGGTCCTCGAGTACGAGCAGTACTTC. This codes for CASSPAGVLEYEQYF.

This chain joins TRBV29-1 and TRBJ2-5; 8 positions agree with TRBD1. Germline V gene data show CDR1 as SQVTM and CDR2 as ANQGSEA. Trimming cost V 7 bases and J 5 bases; bases outside gene matches: 9. This CDR3 spans 13 amino acids. The CDR3 coding sequence is TGCAGCGCCTCAGGGGGCGCGATGGAGACCCAGTACTTC. It translates to CSASGGAMETQYF.

This clonotype showed up many times. This chain joins TRBV10-3 and TRBJ1-6; D is ambiguous. This CDR3 has 16 amino acids. Deletions cut 2 bases from V and 8 bases from J, with 16 bases between. Germline V gene data show CDR1 as ENHRY and CDR2 as SYGVKD. The CDR3 protein is CAISETDKALDSPLHF. In DNA, the CDR3 is TGTGCCATCAGTGAGACAGATAAAGCACTAGATTCACCCCTCCACTTT.

Comment on this clonotype: Here the CDR3 omits its conserved ending phenylalanine or tryptophan, so a read error is the likely source. It is unclear where the CDR3 begins or ends on the DNA, so no DNA is shown, and the CDR3 is as TCRdb lists it. J is TRBJ1-2 and V is TRBV7-8. Both ends counted, the CDR3 spans 13 residues. Germline V gene sequence: CDR1 SGHVS, CDR2 FQNEAQ. CDR3 amino acids: CASSLDPERRLHL.

This chain uses TRBV20-1 with TRBJ2-7; D is perhaps TRBD2 (7 bases). This CDR3 region has 14 residues. Germline V gene sequence: CDR1 DFQATT, CDR2 SNEGSKA (reference sequence). Trimming pared 4 bases from V and 0 bases from J, leaving 13 bases between. CDR3: CSAKQGGNSYEQYF. Written as DNA, the CDR3 is TGCAGTGCTAAACAGGGAGGGAACTCCTACGAGCAGTACTTC.

The V call is TRBV6-1, the J call TRBJ2-7; the D call may be TRBD1 or TRBD2 (6 bases each). Trimming pared 2 bases from V and 7 bases from J, leaving 9 bases between. The CDR3 consists of 12 residues. In germline, CDR1 is MNHNS, CDR2 SASEGT. The CDR3 here is CASSERGGEQYF. The CDR3 DNA reads as TGTGCCAGCAGTGAAAGAGGGGGGGAGCAGTACTTC.

CDR3 protein: CSVRPTQNTEAFF. The CDR3 region has the DNA TGCAGCGTCAGACCGACTCAGAACACTGAAGCTTTCTTT. The chain employs TRBV29-1 and TRBJ1-1; D is unresolved. The germline V and J ends were trimmed by 6 bases and 1 base, with 12 bases remaining between them. Germline loops: CDR1 SQVTM, CDR2 ANQGSEA. This CDR3 spans 13 amino acids.

This chain connects TRBV27 to TRBJ1-2; D remains unclear. CDR3 length: 13 amino acids. Germline V CDR1 and CDR2: MNHEY, SMNVEV (reference sequence). V lost 6 bases and J 8 bases, leaving 16 bases between the germline ends. The CDR3 loop reads CASSSRTGSGYTF. CDR3 nucleotide sequence: TGTGCCAGCAGCTCCCGTACTGGGAGCGGCTACACCTTC.

The chain carries TRBV27 and TRBJ2-2; TRBD2 agrees at 12 bases. Germline trimming cut 5 bases from V and 4 bases from J; bases unmatched to any gene: 5. Germline CDR1 reads MNHEY; CDR2 reads SMNVEV (reference sequence). The CDR3 is made up of 16 amino acids. Here the CDR3 DNA reads TGTGCCAGCAGTCTACTAGCGGGAGGAGCCACCGGGGAGCTGTTTTTT. This translates into CASSLLAGGATGELFF.

This clonotype has a count of ten or more. The chain uses TRBV9 and TRBJ2-3; 11 bases line up with TRBD2. V trimming: 0 bases; J trimming: 4 bases; junction bases outside the gene matches: 4. The CDR3 has 16 amino acids. Germline loops: CDR1 SGDLS, CDR2 YYNGEE. The DNA for the CDR3 is TGTGCCAGCAGCGTAGGCGTAGCGGGGGGGGCAGATACGCAGTATTTT. Residues: CASSVGVAGGADTQYF.

This clonotype was detected only once. The chain recombines TRBV3-1 with TRBJ2-3, with TRBD2 identical over 9 bases. Germline V gene sequence: CDR1 LGHDT, CDR2 YNNKEL (reference sequence). The length of the CDR3 is 15 residues. V lost 3 bases, J lost 3 bases, and 4 bases stayed unmatched. CDR3 sequence (DNA): TGTGCCAGCAGCCAGTCTAGCGGGAAGACAGATACGCAGTATTTT. This codes for CASSQSSGKTDTQYF.

In its sample, this clonotype was seen a few times. The rearrangement links TRBV27 to TRBJ2-7, with D possibly matching TRBD1 (7 bases). CDR1 and CDR2 (germline): MNHEY, SMNVEV (reference sequence). This CDR3 region has 15 residues. V gave up 2 bases and J gave up 7 bases, with 18 bases separating them. CDR3 nucleotide sequence: TGTGCCAGCAGTTTACGGGTCAGGGGGGCGGCGGAGCAGTACTTC. This codes for CASSLRVRGAAEQYF.

This clonotype showed up many times. The chain employs TRBV5-1 and TRBJ2-5, with a weak D call TRBD1 (5 bases). V was cut by 3 bases and J by 7 bases, with 19 bases left in between. This CDR3 contains 15 residues. Germline V gene data show CDR1 as SGHRS and CDR2 as YFSETQ. The CDR3 here is CASSSYAQGPGTQYF. Here the CDR3 DNA reads TGCGCCAGCAGCTCCTACGCTCAGGGTCCGGGGACCCAGTACTTC.

This clonotype occurred a few times. The J gene is TRBJ2-4, the V gene TRBV30, with D possibly being TRBD1 or TRBD2 (6 bases each). CDR1 and CDR2 from the germline V gene are GTSNPN and SVGIG (reference sequence). The V and J ends lost 0 bases and 2 bases respectively, with 14 bases between them. CDR3 size: 16 residues. Here the CDR3 reads CAWSVGGSGTKNIQYF. The CDR3 DNA reads TGTGCCTGGAGTGTCGGGGGCTCAGGGACCAAAAACATTCAGTACTTC.

This clonotype was seen more than once but under ten times. The chain recombines TRBV3-1 with TRBJ2-3, with 8 bases that match TRBD1. CDR1 is LGHDT and CDR2 is YNNKEL in the germline V gene (reference sequence). With V trimmed by 1 base and J by 6 bases, 6 bases remained unmatched. The CDR3 is 15 amino acids. Written as DNA, the CDR3 is TGTGCCAGCAGCCAAGTAGGCCAGGGGGCCGATACGCAGTATTTT. This gives the protein CASSQVGQGADTQYF.

This clonotype was observed a few times. The rearrangement joins TRBV5-6 to TRBJ1-5; D call uncertain. Germline-derived CDR1 and CDR2 are SGHDT and YYEEEE. Deletions cut 1 base from V and 2 bases from J, with 10 bases between. The CDR3 runs 15 residues. CDR3 protein: CASSLYQSGNQPQHF. CDR3 in DNA: TGTGCCAGCAGCTTGTATCAGAGCGGCAATCAGCCCCAGCATTTT.

This clonotype has only a few counts. This chain links TRBV19 with TRBJ1-5, with D hard to call. The germline CDR1 and CDR2 sequences are LNHDA and SQIVND (reference sequence). CDR3 length: 12 amino acids. Trimming removed 1 base from V and 12 bases from J, with 10 bases in between. This CDR3 reads CASSIVAGYQHF. The CDR3 nucleotides read TGTGCCAGTAGTATAGTCGCAGGTTACCAGCATTTT. The full variable domain, completed using reference TRBV19 and TRBJ1-5, is DGGITQSPKYLFRKEGQNVTLSCEQNLNHDAMYWYRQDPGQGLRLIYYSQIVNDFQKGDIAEGYSVSREKKESFPLTVTSAQKNPTAFYLCASSIVAGYQHFGDGTRLSIL.

The V call is TRBV29-1, the J call TRBJ2-5, with TRBD1 as a possible D gene (6 bases). V lost 4 bases to trimming and J lost 2 bases, with 8 bases between them. The CDR3 is 12 amino acids. Germline V lookup: CDR1 SQVTM, CDR2 ANQGSEA. The CDR3, as DNA: TGCAGCGTTGCACAGGGACAAGAGACCCAGTACTTC. It is translated as CSVAQGQETQYF.

In its sample, this clonotype ranks as medium-sized. V gene TRBV6-1 combines with J gene TRBJ2-2; TRBD1 aligns across 7 bases. Germline trimming cut 6 bases from V and 4 bases from J; bases unmatched to any gene: 5. The V gene's germline CDR1 is MNHNS and CDR2 SASEGT. The CDR3 is made up of 14 amino acids. The CDR3 DNA reads TGTGCCAGCAGGCTACAGGGGATCACCGGGGAGCTGTTTTTT. Amino acids: CASRLQGITGELFF.